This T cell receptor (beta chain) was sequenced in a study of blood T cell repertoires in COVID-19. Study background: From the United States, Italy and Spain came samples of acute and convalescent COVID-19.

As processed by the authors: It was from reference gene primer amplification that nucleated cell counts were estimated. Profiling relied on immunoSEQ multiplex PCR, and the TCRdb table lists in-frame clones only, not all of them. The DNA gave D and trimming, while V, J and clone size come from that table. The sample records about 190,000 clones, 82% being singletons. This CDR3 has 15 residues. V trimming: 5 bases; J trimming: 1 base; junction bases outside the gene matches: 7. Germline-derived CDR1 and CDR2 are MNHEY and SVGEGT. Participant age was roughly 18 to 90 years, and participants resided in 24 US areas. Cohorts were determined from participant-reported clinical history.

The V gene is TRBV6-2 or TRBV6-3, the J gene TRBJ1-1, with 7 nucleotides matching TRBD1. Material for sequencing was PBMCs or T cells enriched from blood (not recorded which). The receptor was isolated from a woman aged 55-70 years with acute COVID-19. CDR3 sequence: CASSRWGTANTEAFF. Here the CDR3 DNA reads TGTGCCAGCAGTCGGTGGGGGACAGCGAACACTGAAGCTTTCTTT.